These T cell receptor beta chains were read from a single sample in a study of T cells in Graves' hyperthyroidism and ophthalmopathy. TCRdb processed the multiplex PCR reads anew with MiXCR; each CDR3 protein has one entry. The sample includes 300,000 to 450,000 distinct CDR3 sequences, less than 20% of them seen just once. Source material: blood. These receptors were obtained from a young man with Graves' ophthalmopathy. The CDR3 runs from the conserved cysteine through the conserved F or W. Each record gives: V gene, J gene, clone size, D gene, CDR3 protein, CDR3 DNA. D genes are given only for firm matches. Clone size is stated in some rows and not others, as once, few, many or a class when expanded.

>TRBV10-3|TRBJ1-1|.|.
CAIRRGGGDTEAFF
TGTGCCATCAGGCGGGGCGGGGGGGACACTGAAGCTTTCTTT
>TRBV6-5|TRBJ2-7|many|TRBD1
CASSYPQGAEYF
TGTGCCAGCAGTTACCCACAGGGGGCGGAGTACTTC
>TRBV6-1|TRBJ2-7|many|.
CASSYDGPRAEQYF
TGTGCCAGCAGTTATGATGGTCCCCGTGCCGAGCAGTACTTC
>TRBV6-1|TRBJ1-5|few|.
CASSVGSGTGIIGPQHF
TGTGCCAGCAGTGTTGGGAGTGGGACGGGCATAATTGGGCCCCAGCATTTT
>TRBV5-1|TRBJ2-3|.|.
CASSPWGATDTQYF
TGCGCCAGCAGCCCGTGGGGGGCCACAGATACGCAGTATTTT
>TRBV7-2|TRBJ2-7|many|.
CAIDDRPSIEQYF
TGTGCCATCGACGACAGGCCCTCGATCGAGCAGTACTTC
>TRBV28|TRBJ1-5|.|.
CASSFQNSNQPQHF
TGTGCCAGCAGTTTCCAGAATAGCAATCAGCCCCAGCATTTT
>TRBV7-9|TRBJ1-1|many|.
CASGRWEGGTEAFF
TGTGCCAGCGGCCGTTGGGAAGGGGGCACTGAAGCTTTCTTT
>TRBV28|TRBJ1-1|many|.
CASNQSGQERTEAFF
TGTGCCAGCAACCAAAGCGGGCAGGAAAGGACTGAAGCTTTCTTT
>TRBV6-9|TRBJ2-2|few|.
CASSYEGSPYTGELFF
TGTGCCAGCAGTTACGAGGGGTCCCCATACACCGGGGAGCTGTTTTTT
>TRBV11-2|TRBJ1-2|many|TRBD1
CASSLFADRENYGYTF
TGTGCCAGCAGCTTATTTGCTGACAGGGAGAACTATGGCTACACCTTC